This passage covers 31 T cell receptor beta chains from one sample sequenced in a study of Ad26.COV2.S vaccination and SARS-CoV-2 variants. The treatment was: some 19 received Ad26.COV2.S at low or high dose, single or two shots; five or six received placebo; per-sample allocation not given. Specimens were obtained on day 63 following the first vaccine or placebo injection. Generated by immunoSEQ multiplex PCR, the TCRdb table keeps only in-frame clones and is missing some. This sample carries around 450,000 clones, approximately 88% of them seen once, and the ten largest clones take around 3.6%. The sequenced sample was peripheral blood, obtained in a trial of Ad26.COV2.S vaccine versus placebo. The receptors here all came from a person between 18 and 65 years old who received the Ad26.COV2.S COVID-19 vaccine or a placebo.

This clone was detected only once. The chain combines TRBV11-1 with TRBJ2-1; TRBD1 aligns across 7 bases. The CDR3 contains 15 residues. From germline, CDR1 is SGHAT and CDR2 FQDESV (reference sequence). The trim removed 5 bases at V and 3 bases at J, leaving 7 bases unmatched. The CDR3 DNA sequence: TGTGCCAGCAGCCCGGATGGGGACAGCTACAATGAGCAGTTCTTC. Translating gives CASSPDGDSYNEQFF.

The chain uses TRBV11-2 and TRBJ2-1; D might be TRBD2 (5 bases). Germline V CDR1 and CDR2: SGHAT, FQNNGV. CDR3 length: 18 amino acids. V lost 8 bases and J 1 base, leaving 24 bases between the germline ends. The CDR3 DNA is TGTGCCAGCGCTCCCCGGGGAGCAGGAGTTGCATCCTACAATGAGCAGTTCTTC. Its translation is CASAPRGAGVASYNEQFF. The variable domain in full, with the rest retrieved from reference TRBV11-2 and TRBJ2-1, is EAGVAQSPRYKIIEKRQSVAFWCNPISGHATLYWYQQILGQGPKLLIQFQNNGVVDDSQLPKDRFSAERLKGVDSTLKIQPAKLEDSAVYLCASAPRGAGVASYNEQFFGPGTRLTVL.

The J gene is TRBJ1-6, the V gene TRBV30; TRBD1 aligns across 7 bases. The CDR3 has 15 amino acids. J gave up 8 bases and V 0 bases, and 7 bases lay outside the gene matches. Germline V CDR1 and CDR2: GTSNPN, SVGIG (reference sequence). In DNA form, the CDR3 reads TGTGCCTGGAGTGTACGACAGGGATGGGATTCACCCCTCCACTTT. Residues: CAWSVRQGWDSPLHF.

The CDR3 coding sequence is TGTGCCAGCAGTTCATCAGGGAGCTCCTATAATTCACCCCTCCACTTT. Protein product: CASSSSGSSYNSPLHF. The V and J genes are TRBV6-6 and TRBJ1-6, with D possibly matching TRBD1 (5 bases). The CDR3 covers 16 residues. Germline values: CDR1 MNHNY, CDR2 SVGAGI (reference sequence). Trimming pared 4 bases from V and 0 bases from J, leaving 10 bases between.

The chain recombines TRBV11-3 with TRBJ1-2; D might be TRBD1 (5 bases). CDR3 length: 13 residues. V was cut by 3 bases and J by 4 bases, with 9 bases left in between. CDR1 is SGHNT, CDR2 YENEEA, per germline. The CDR3 nucleotides are TGTGCCAGCAGCTTTGGCACAGGCTATGGCTACACCTTC. Protein product: CASSFGTGYGYTF.

This clone was seen once. Other DNA sequences in this specimen translate into the identical CDR3. V gene TRBV6-5 combines with J gene TRBJ2-5; no firm D call. V lost 3 bases, J lost 2 bases, and 7 bases lay in between. Germline V lookup: CDR1 MNHEY, CDR2 SVGAGI. The CDR3 covers 13 residues. CDR3 region: CASSYSGQETQYF. Written as DNA, the CDR3 is TGTGCCAGCAGTTATAGTGGACAAGAGACCCAGTACTTC.

The chain joins TRBV27 to TRBJ2-7, with 15 bases that match TRBD2. Trimming removed 5 bases from V and 3 bases from J; junction bases left unmatched: 11. This CDR3 is built from 18 residues. CDR1 is MNHEY, CDR2 SMNVEV, per germline (reference sequence). The CDR3 region is CASSPGTSGGSILYEQYF. DNA of the CDR3: TGTGCCAGCAGTCCTGGGACTAGCGGGGGGTCGATACTCTACGAGCAGTACTTC.

The gene calls are TRBV30 and TRBJ2-5, with 7 bases aligning to TRBD2. Unmatched junction bases numbered 2, after V lost 2 bases and J lost 2 bases. The CDR3 totals 13 residues. From germline, CDR1 is GTSNPN and CDR2 SVGIG (reference sequence). CDR3 protein: CAWSWGGQETQYF. DNA for the CDR3: TGTGCCTGGAGTTGGGGGGGACAAGAGACCCAGTACTTC.

The rearrangement uses TRBV6-2 or TRBV6-3 and TRBJ1-6; the match to TRBD1 covers 12 bases. The CDR3 sequence is 14 residues long. V lost 6 bases and J lost 9; bases outside the gene matches: 3. The germline gives CDR1 MNHEY, CDR2 SVGEGT. This chain's CDR3 is CASSGTGGGSPLHF. The CDR3 region has the DNA TGTGCCAGCAGCGGGACAGGGGGCGGTTCACCCCTCCACTTT.

V gene TRBV27 combines with J gene TRBJ2-1, with 8 positions matching TRBD2. Trimming at V came to 3 bases and at J to 9 bases, leaving 13 bases not matched to a gene. Germline V gene data show CDR1 as MNHEY and CDR2 as SMNVEV (reference sequence). The CDR3 consists of 16 residues. This CDR3 reads CASSFILQRGYSEQFF. The CDR3 DNA sequence: TGTGCCAGCAGTTTTATCCTCCAGCGGGGGTATAGTGAGCAGTTCTTC.

This clone was observed a handful of times. The chain couples TRBV18 to TRBJ1-5; TRBD1 is a possible D gene (6 bases). The CDR3 has 16 residues. Germline V gives CDR1 KGHSH, CDR2 LQKENI. V was shortened by 1 base and J by 4 bases, with 14 bases between the two germline ends. The CDR3 nucleotides are TGTGCCAGCTCACCACTGGCAGGGGTCACTAATCAGCCCCAGCATTTT. Encoded protein: CASSPLAGVTNQPQHF.

The gene calls are TRBV28 and TRBJ1-5; 9 bases agree with TRBD1. The germline V gene encodes CDR1 MDHEN and CDR2 SYDVKM. V lost 3 bases and J lost 4; bases outside the gene matches: 10. This CDR3 has 17 residues. In DNA, the CDR3 is TGTGCCAGCAGTTTTGGTCCCTACAGGGGGCTGAATCAGCCCCAGCATTTT. As protein: CASSFGPYRGLNQPQHF. Together with reference TRBV28 and TRBJ1-5, the CDR3 gives the full variable domain: DVKVTQSSRYLVKRTGEKVFLECVQDMDHENMFWYRQDPGLGLRLIYFSYDVKMKEKGDIPEGYSVSREKKERFSLILESASTNQTSMYLCASSFGPYRGLNQPQHFGDGTRLSIL.

This CDR3 reads CASTGGTGANVLTF. In DNA, the CDR3 is TGCGCCAGCACTGGGGGGACCGGGGCCAACGTCCTGACTTTC. The genes are TRBV10-2 and TRBJ2-6, with a weak D call TRBD2 (6 bases). The V and J ends lost 7 bases and 4 bases respectively, with 11 bases between them. Germline values: CDR1 WSHSY, CDR2 SAAADI. The CDR3 totals 14 residues.

J is TRBJ2-1 and V is TRBV11-3; D is perhaps TRBD1 or TRBD2 (5 bases each). V lost 3 bases, J lost 5 bases, and 14 bases lay in between. The CDR3 consists of 15 residues. CDR1 is SGHNT, CDR2 YENEEA, per germline. In nucleotides, the CDR3 is TGTGCCAGCAGCTTTACCCAGGGAGCCCACAATGAGCAGTTCTTC. It specifies CASSFTQGAHNEQFF.

Points on this clone: This CDR3 is also generated by other DNA sequences in the sample. The chain joins TRBV4-1 to TRBJ1-5; perhaps TRBD1 as D (6 bases). Germline CDR1 and CDR2: MGHRA and YSYEKL. The CDR3 length is 15 residues. V gave up 2 bases and J gave up 0 bases, with 8 bases separating them. CDR3 amino acids: CASSQRGHSNQPQHF. CDR3 bases: TGCGCCAGCAGCCAAAGGGGACATAGCAATCAGCCCCAGCATTTT.

The V and J genes are TRBV19 and TRBJ2-2; D ambiguous. The CDR3 is 14 residues long. Per the germline V gene, CDR1 is LNHDA and CDR2 is SQIVND (reference sequence). V lost 2 bases and J 1 base, leaving 5 bases between the germline ends. In DNA form, the CDR3 reads TGTGCCAGTAGTATACAGAAGAACACCGGGGAGCTGTTTTTT. Its protein is CASSIQKNTGELFF.

The rearrangement links TRBV7-3 to TRBJ2-3; possibly TRBD2 for D (7 bases). V gave up 2 bases and J gave up 5 bases, with 11 bases separating them. The germline V gene encodes CDR1 SGHTA and CDR2 FQGTGA. CDR3 length: 14 residues. CDR3 sequence reads: CASSLGGAKDTQYF. Written as DNA, the CDR3 is TGTGCCAGCAGCTTAGGGGGGGCTAAAGATACGCAGTATTTT.

The chain joins TRBV20-1 to TRBJ2-4; D is uncertain. This CDR3 contains 10 residues. The ends were cut back, 6 bases at V and 7 bases at J, with 7 bases in the middle. Germline loops: CDR1 DFQATT, CDR2 SNEGSKA (reference sequence). The CDR3, as DNA: TGCAGTGCACCTCTGAACATTCAGTACTTC. It encodes CSAPLNIQYF.

The chain is built from TRBV30 and TRBJ2-3; possibly TRBD2 for D (6 bases). Germline lookup yields CDR1 GTSNPN and CDR2 SVGIG (reference sequence). The CDR3 runs to 15 residues. The ends were cut back, 2 bases at V and 6 bases at J, with 18 bases in the middle. CDR3 nucleotide sequence: TGTGCCTGGAGTCTTGACGGGGGTACGTCGGATACGCAGTATTTT. This translates into CAWSLDGGTSDTQYF. The whole variable domain, remainder taken from reference TRBV30 and TRBJ2-3, is SQTIHQWPATLVQPVGSPLSLECTVEGTSNPNLYWYRQAAGRGLQLLFYSVGIGQISSEVPQNLSASRPQDRQFILSSKKLLLSDSGFYLCAWSLDGGTSDTQYFGPGTRLTVL.

The V and J genes are TRBV28 and TRBJ2-7, with D tentatively TRBD1 or TRBD2 (6 bases each). The CDR3 spans 16 residues. Germline lookup yields CDR1 MDHEN and CDR2 SYDVKM. Trimming pared 7 bases from V and 0 bases from J, leaving 19 bases between. In nucleotides, the CDR3 is TGTGCCAGCACCCCGGGGGCTCCTGGGACCTCCTACGAGCAGTACTTC. It is translated as CASTPGAPGTSYEQYF. Combining the CDR3 with reference TRBV28 and TRBJ2-7 gives the whole variable domain DVKVTQSSRYLVKRTGEKVFLECVQDMDHENMFWYRQDPGLGLRLIYFSYDVKMKEKGDIPEGYSVSREKKERFSLILESASTNQTSMYLCASTPGAPGTSYEQYFGPGTRLTVT.

This sequence joins TRBV5-4 and TRBJ2-6; no definite D call. There are 15 residues in the CDR3. In germline, CDR1 is SGHNT, CDR2 YYREEE (reference sequence). V was cut by 2 bases and J by 2 bases, with 8 bases left in between. The CDR3 DNA reads TGTGCCAGCAGCTTACGACGGACTGGGGCCAACGTCCTGACTTTC. This codes for CASSLRRTGANVLTF.

The sample holds a few counts of this clone. This sequence joins TRBV5-4 and TRBJ1-2, with 8 bases lining up with TRBD1. Germline values: CDR1 SGHNT, CDR2 YYREEE (reference sequence). This CDR3 contains 13 residues. V lost 7 bases, J lost 6 bases, and 8 bases stayed unmatched. CDR3 loop: CASSYRGRDGYTF. CDR3 DNA: TGTGCCAGCTCCTACAGGGGGAGGGATGGCTACACCTTC.

This chain links TRBV7-2 with TRBJ2-1; 9 bases align to TRBD2. Germline values: CDR1 SGHTA, CDR2 FQGNSA. V dropped 4 bases and J dropped 2; count of bases not matched to a gene: 9. The CDR3 sequence is 17 residues long. The CDR3 loop is CASSSQGSGGTYNEQFF. CDR3 bases: TGTGCCAGCAGCTCCCAGGGGAGCGGGGGGACCTACAATGAGCAGTTCTTC.

J is TRBJ2-5 and V is TRBV30; D not certain. Trimming took off 0 bases at V and 1 base at J, with 9 bases between the two ends. This CDR3 region has 14 residues. Germline CDR1 and CDR2: GTSNPN and SVGIG (reference sequence). CDR3 coding DNA: TGTGCCTGGAGTGTACTGTGGGGCCAAGAGACCCAGTACTTC. Amino acid sequence: CAWSVLWGQETQYF.

CDR3 residues: CAWDRSANTGELFF. CDR3 sequence (DNA): TGTGCCTGGGACAGGTCCGCGAACACCGGGGAGCTGTTTTTT. The V call is TRBV30, the J call TRBJ2-2; the D gene is possibly TRBD1 (6 bases). The CDR3 runs 14 residues. Trimming stripped 5 bases from V and 0 bases from J, with 10 bases between. CDR1 GTSNPN and CDR2 SVGIG come from the germline V gene (reference sequence).

J is TRBJ2-3 and V is TRBV19; tentatively, D is TRBD2 (6 bases). The V and J ends lost 5 bases and 5 bases respectively, with 11 bases between them. This CDR3 spans 13 amino acids. Germline lookup yields CDR1 LNHDA and CDR2 SQIVND (reference sequence). The CDR3 reads CASSVGGIDTQYF. DNA of the CDR3: TGTGCCAGTAGTGTCGGCGGGATAGATACGCAGTATTTT. Together with reference TRBV19 and TRBJ2-3, the CDR3 gives the full variable domain: DGGITQSPKYLFRKEGQNVTLSCEQNLNHDAMYWYRQDPGQGLRLIYYSQIVNDFQKGDIAEGYSVSREKKESFPLTVTSAQKNPTAFYLCASSVGGIDTQYFGPGTRLTVL.

The gene calls are TRBV5-1 and TRBJ2-3; D might be TRBD1 (7 bases). The CDR3 extends over 12 amino acids. The V gene's germline CDR1 is SGHRS and CDR2 YFSETQ. V was clipped by 4 bases and J by 12 bases, with 15 bases between them. CDR3 DNA sequence: TGCGCCAGCAGCCCCCAGGGGGGCATCCAGTATTTT. Translated: CASSPQGGIQYF.

This chain joins TRBV4-1 and TRBJ2-2; tentatively, D is TRBD2 (6 bases). The V end lost 3 bases, the J end lost 4 bases, and 27 bases lay between the germline ends. The CDR3 totals 20 residues. Looked up from germline, CDR1 is MGHRA and CDR2 is YSYEKL. CDR3 amino acids: CASSQILAGPTLKITGELFF. DNA for the CDR3: TGCGCCAGCAGCCAGATACTAGCCGGACCCACCTTAAAAATCACCGGGGAGCTGTTTTTT.

The chain has TRBV19 and TRBJ2-5; TRBD2 matches 8 bases. From germline, CDR1 is LNHDA and CDR2 SQIVND (reference sequence). This CDR3 contains 14 residues. V lost 7 bases, J lost 2 bases, and 6 bases stayed unmatched. The CDR3 is CASMRRGEQETQYF. The CDR3 nucleotides read TGTGCCAGTATGCGGCGGGGGGAACAAGAGACCCAGTACTTC.

The rearrangement joins TRBV29-1 to TRBJ1-1, with D perhaps matching TRBD1 (5 bases). Between the trimmed V and J ends, which lost 7 bases and 6 bases, there was a span of 15 bases. The CDR3 runs 12 residues. In germline, CDR1 is SQVTM, CDR2 ANQGSEA. CDR3 sequence: CSAWDPEAEAFF. CDR3 DNA: TGCAGCGCCTGGGACCCAGAAGCTGAAGCTTTCTTT.

The chain is built from TRBV9 and TRBJ1-2; TRBD1 matches 7 bases. The CDR3 extends over 15 amino acids. Trimming took 3 bases from V and 2 from J; bases not matched to a gene: 7. Germline V gene lookup returns CDR1 SGDLS and CDR2 YYNGEE. The chain's CDR3 is CASSAGTDTNYGYTF. The CDR3 DNA reads as TGTGCCAGCAGCGCCGGGACAGACACGAACTATGGCTACACCTTC.